A single sample gave rise to the 14 T cell receptor beta chains below, sequenced in a study of blood T cell repertoires in COVID-19. Profiling relied on immunoSEQ multiplex PCR, and the TCRdb table lists in-frame clones only, not all of them. The sample lists roughly 110,000 clones; around four fifths were seen once. The material sequenced was peripheral blood. Source of these receptors: a man in his sixties or seventies with acute or convalescent COVID-19.

This clone was recorded once. The genes are TRBV11-2 and TRBJ1-3; tentative D call: TRBD1 (6 bases). V lost 0 bases and J 0 bases, leaving 6 bases between the germline ends. This CDR3 region has 15 residues. Germline V gene data show CDR1 as SGHAT and CDR2 as FQNNGV. CDR3 nucleotides: TGTGCCAGCAGCTTAGACAGGGGCTCTGGAAACACCATATATTTT. It encodes CASSLDRGSGNTIYF.

In this sample, this clone turned up a few times. This chain joins TRBV5-6 and TRBJ1-2, with 7 positions matching TRBD1. The CDR3 runs to 14 residues. Germline CDR1 reads SGHDT; CDR2 reads YYEEEE. The V segment lost 3 bases and the J segment 8 bases; nucleotides outside the gene matches: 10. In DNA, the CDR3 is TGTGCCAGCAGCTGGGTTGACAGGGTTTGGGGCTACACCTTC. Amino acids: CASSWVDRVWGYTF. Full variable domain (remainder filled in from reference TRBV5-6 and TRBJ1-2): DAGVTQSPTHLIKTRGQQVTLRCSPKSGHDTVSWYQQALGQGPQFIFQYYEEEERQRGNFPDRFSGHQFPNYSSELNVNALLLGDSALYLCASSWVDRVWGYTFGSGTRLTVV.

V is TRBV27 and J is TRBJ2-7, with D unresolved. Germline loops: CDR1 MNHEY, CDR2 SMNVEV (reference sequence). This CDR3 spans 16 amino acids. The V end lost 2 bases, the J end lost 0 bases, and 14 bases lay between the germline ends. CDR3 sequence: CASSLGRRPGSYEQYF. The CDR3 DNA follows: TGTGCCAGCAGTTTAGGCCGACGGCCGGGCTCCTACGAGCAGTACTTC.

The genes are TRBV7-2 and TRBJ2-5, with 7 nucleotides matching TRBD1. V lost 5 bases and J lost 4; bases outside the gene matches: 10. The CDR3 runs to 15 residues. Germline loops: CDR1 SGHTA, CDR2 FQGNSA. This chain's CDR3 is CASSTLQGRGETQYF. CDR3 in DNA: TGTGCCAGCAGCACCCTACAGGGGAGAGGAGAGACCCAGTACTTC.

The chain recombines TRBV5-6 with TRBJ1-2; possible D gene TRBD1, 6 bases. Trimming cost V 3 bases and J 3 bases, with 12 bases left between them. Looked up from germline, CDR1 is SGHDT and CDR2 is YYEEEE. CDR3 size: 14 residues. The CDR3 loop is CASSYREIDYGYTF. In DNA, the CDR3 is TGTGCCAGCAGCTACAGGGAGATCGACTATGGCTACACCTTC.

The V call is TRBV10-1, the J call TRBJ2-1, with 8 bases that match TRBD2. The J segment lost 1 base and the V segment lost 8 bases, leaving 1 base of the junction unmatched. Germline V lookup: CDR1 WNHNN, CDR2 SYGVQD (reference sequence). The CDR3 is 13 residues long. Here the CDR3 DNA reads TGCGCCAGCGGACTAGCATCCTACAATGAGCAGTTCTTC. Amino acid sequence: CASGLASYNEQFF.

The J gene is TRBJ2-7, the V gene TRBV6-5; a weak D match, TRBD2 (5 bases). The CDR3 sequence is 13 residues long. V dropped 5 bases and J dropped 3 bases, with 11 bases sitting between them. Germline V CDR1 and CDR2: MNHEY, SVGAGI. The CDR3 sequence: CASSKDLDYEQYF. As DNA, the CDR3 is TGTGCCAGCAGTAAGGACTTGGACTACGAGCAGTACTTC.

This chain joins TRBV11-2 and TRBJ1-1, with D possibly being TRBD1 (5 bases). The V gene lost 2 bases and the J gene lost 5 bases, with 9 bases spanning the gap. Germline V gives CDR1 SGHAT, CDR2 FQNNGV. This CDR3 has 13 amino acids. CDR3 in amino acids: CASSLQGWTEAFF. The CDR3, as DNA: TGTGCCAGCAGCTTACAGGGTTGGACTGAAGCTTTCTTT.

This chain uses TRBV6-5 with TRBJ2-7; the match to TRBD1 covers 9 bases. Per the germline V gene, CDR1 is MNHEY and CDR2 is SVGAGI. The length of the CDR3 is 13 residues. After removal of 8 bases from V and 3 bases from J, the junction contained 5 bases not matched to a gene. Written as DNA, the CDR3 is TGTGCCAGCGGGAGGGACAGGGACTACGAGCAGTACTTC. This sequence encodes CASGRDRDYEQYF.

This clone was detected a few times. V usage is TRBV6-5 and J usage is TRBJ1-5; D not resolved. The CDR3 extends over 13 amino acids. Trimming cost V 7 bases and J 5 bases, with 12 bases left between them. Germline CDR1 is MNHEY and CDR2 is SVGAGI. The DNA for the CDR3 is TGTGCCAGCAATATTTACGGGGATCAGCCCCAGCATTTT. As protein: CASNIYGDQPQHF.

The rearrangement links TRBV21-1 to TRBJ2-3; the tabulated D call, TRBD1, remains unverified against the DNA. TRBV21-1 is flagged as a pseudogene. The CDR3 length is 15 residues. In nucleotides, the CDR3 is TGTGCCAGCAGCAAATGGACAGGGGCCCCCCAAACGCAGTATTTT. It translates to CASSKWTGAPQTQYF.

This clone was detected only once. The chain is built from TRBV3-1 (or the pseudogene TRBV3-2) and TRBJ2-3, with D unclear. CDR3 length: 11 amino acids. Trimming took off 8 bases at V and 6 bases at J, with 9 bases between the two ends. Per germline, CDR1 LGHDT and CDR2 YNNKEL (reference sequence). CDR3 DNA: TGTGCCAGCGGTGGCCAGGATACGCAGTATTTT. It codes for CASGGQDTQYF.

CDR3 coding DNA: TGTGCCAGCAGCTTGACAGGCAGAGCCTTTACGAACTATGGCTACACCTTC. Amino acids: CASSLTGRAFTNYGYTF. The chain carries TRBV5-4 and TRBJ1-2; D perhaps matches TRBD1 (5 bases). Germline CDR1 reads SGHNT; CDR2 reads YYREEE (reference sequence). The CDR3 is made up of 17 amino acids. Trimming left V 1 base short and J 2 bases short, with 18 bases between.

The chain joins TRBV5-1 to TRBJ1-2; D is ambiguous. V dropped 2 bases and J dropped 4 bases, with 12 bases sitting between them. Germline V lookup: CDR1 SGHRS, CDR2 YFSETQ. This CDR3 has 14 residues. The DNA of the CDR3 is TGCGCCAGCAGCTTTGTCCAGCCGGGCTATGGCTACACCTTC. Translating gives CASSFVQPGYGYTF.